A single T cell receptor beta chain is shown here with its context. This entry belongs to a study of control samples from healthy donors and cancer patients. Assay used: immunoSEQ multiplex PCR; TCRdb lists only in-frame clones, some missing. The sample carries about 180,000 clones, more than 80% recorded once. This clonotype originated in a man younger than 40 in good health. The sequenced material came from blood.

CDR3 in amino acids: CASSLDRSGELFF. CDR3 DNA sequence: TGTGCCAGCAGTCTCGACAGGTCCGGGGAGCTGTTTTTT. This chain links TRBV12-3 or TRBV12-4 with TRBJ2-2; TRBD1 is a possible D gene (6 bases). V was shortened by 5 bases and J by 6 bases, with 10 bases between the two germline ends. The CDR3 extends over 13 amino acids.